Sequencing of this TCR beta chain was carried out in a study of T cells in Graves' hyperthyroidism and ophthalmopathy. Whole-study results and caveats: Stable hyperthyroidism was separated from ophthalmopathy by a model based on 13 V-J features. Most thyroid clonotypes expanded above 0.001 were also detected in blood.

The germline gives CDR1 SGHVS, CDR2 FQNEAQ. V shed 5 bases and J 9 bases; nucleotides not matched to a gene: 13. The CDR3 loop spans 16 amino acids. Using RNA transcripts as the source, TCR beta CDR3 regions were amplified. An initial round of RT-PCR targeting the TCR CDR3 relied on the HTBI primer set. TCRdb itself ran the multiplex PCR reads through MiXCR, one entry per CDR3 protein. The data show under 450,000 distinct CDR3 sequences, approximately 18% seen once. This clonotype was picked up a small number of times. Its antigen is not known. Aged 18 to 65, the patients had hyperthyroidism that was newly diagnosed and had lasted under 2 months. Exclusion criteria comprised uncontrolled infection, other autoimmune disease, pregnancy or lactation.

The TCR originated in a woman aged 30 to 39 with Graves' hyperthyroidism that later progressed to Graves' ophthalmopathy. This chain connects TRBV7-8 to TRBJ1-6; TRBD1 matches at 7 bases. The source material was blood. CDR3 bases: TGTGCCAGCAGCCGGGGGACAGAGGGTTGGATTTCACCCCTCCACTTT. Amino acid sequence: CASSRGTEGWISPLHF. The whole variable domain, filled in from reference TRBV7-8 and TRBJ1-6, reads GAGVSQSPRYKVAKRGQDVALRCDPISGHVSLFWYQQALGQGPEFLTYFQNEAQLDKSGLPSDRFFAERPEGSVSTLKIQRTQQEDSAVYLCASSRGTEGWISPLHFGNGTRLTVT.